The 23 T cell receptor beta chains below come from one sample, sequenced in a study of CD8+CD57+ T cells in acquired aplastic anemia. Both TCR beta VDJ combination and CDR3 sequence profiling were carried out. Genomic DNA was the template for this profiling. TCRdb used MiXCR to reprocess the reads, holding one entry per CDR3 protein. The sample records around 250,000 distinct CDR3 sequences, approximately 57% being singletons. Specimen: sorted CD4+, CD8+, or CD8+CD57+ T cells (not recorded which) from PBMCs. The receptors here all came from a human donor with severe aplastic anemia or a healthy control (not recorded which).

The table lists this clonotype with a count of one. The chain couples TRBV2 to TRBJ1-2; D might be TRBD1 (5 bases). Between the trimmed V and J ends, which lost 6 bases and 4 bases, there was a span of 9 bases. The CDR3 is 12 amino acids. The germline gives CDR1 SNHLY, CDR2 FYNNEI. The CDR3 reads CASSWDGYGYTF. CDR3 DNA: TGTGCCAGCAGCTGGGACGGCTATGGCTACACCTTC. Combining the CDR3 with reference TRBV2 and TRBJ1-2 gives the whole variable domain EPEVTQTPSHQVTQMGQEVILRCVPISNHLYFYWYRQILGQKVEFLVSFYNNEISEKSEIFDDQFSVERPDGSNFTLKIRSTKLEDSAMYFCASSWDGYGYTFGSGTRLTVV.

The chain carries TRBV24-1 and TRBJ2-1; 11 nucleotides match TRBD2. This CDR3 has 16 residues. The trim removed 4 bases at V and 2 bases at J, leaving 3 bases unmatched. Germline CDR1 KGHDR, CDR2 SFDVKD. The CDR3 region has the DNA TGTGCCACCAGTGACCCTAGCGGGAGGACCTACAATGAGCAGTTCTTC. Protein product: CATSDPSGRTYNEQFF.

Points on this clonotype: The missing conserved phenylalanine or tryptophan at the end of this CDR3 makes a read error likely. The J gene is TRBJ1-2, the V gene TRBV2, with D possibly being TRBD1 (5 bases). CDR1 is SNHLY, CDR2 FYNNEI, per germline. CDR3 size: 12 residues. The germline V and J ends were trimmed by 6 bases and 5 bases, with 10 bases remaining between them. The CDR3 sequence: CASRGTEYGYTL. The CDR3 nucleotides are TGTGCCAGCAGGGGGACGGAGTATGGCTACACCCTC.

This clonotype was picked up many times. The gene calls are TRBV19 and TRBJ1-1; D ambiguous. The CDR3 sequence is 13 residues long. Germline V lookup: CDR1 LNHDA, CDR2 SQIVND (reference sequence). The V gene lost 5 bases and the J gene lost 4 bases, with 11 bases spanning the gap. In nucleotides, the CDR3 is TGTGCCAGTAGTTTGGGAATGAGCACTGAAGCTTTCTTT. It yields the protein CASSLGMSTEAFF.

This clonotype showed up many times. The chain carries TRBV7-8 and TRBJ2-7, with a tentative D call TRBD2 (6 bases). The CDR3 contains 14 residues. V dropped 1 base and J dropped 10 bases, with 17 bases sitting between them. Germline V lookup: CDR1 SGHVS, CDR2 FQNEAQ. The CDR3, as DNA: TGTGCCAGCAGCTTAGGTGGCTCCACGGGGGACCAGTACTTC. It encodes CASSLGGSTGDQYF.

The chain employs TRBV7-9 and TRBJ2-7; D possibly corresponds to TRBD2 (5 bases). Germline CDR1 reads SEHNR; CDR2 reads FQNEAQ (reference sequence). CDR3 length equals 14 residues. Trimming shortened V by 5 bases and J by 3 bases, and 14 bases separated the two germline ends. The DNA of the CDR3 is TGTGCCAGCAGCGTACCAGGACGGGGCTACGAGCAGTACTTC. This gives the protein CASSVPGRGYEQYF.

The chain combines TRBV5-4 with TRBJ2-5; 16 nucleotides line up with TRBD2. The CDR3 sequence is 20 residues long. CDR1 is SGHNT, CDR2 YYREEE, per germline (reference sequence). J gave up 1 base and V 4 bases, and 13 bases lay outside the gene matches. The CDR3 region is CASSPSRGLAGGPPQETQYF. The CDR3 region has the DNA TGTGCCAGCAGCCCTTCCCGGGGACTAGCGGGGGGGCCCCCCCAAGAGACCCAGTACTTC.

The sample holds a few counts of this clonotype. The CDR3 region has the DNA TGTGCCAGCAGTCCTGACGGTTTTAGCAATCAGCCCCAGCATTTT. Residues: CASSPDGFSNQPQHF. V and J are TRBV6-5 and TRBJ1-5; D remains ambiguous. This CDR3 is 15 amino acids long. Looked up from germline, CDR1 is MNHEY and CDR2 is SVGAGI. Trimming took off 5 bases at V and 0 bases at J, with 11 bases between the two ends.

V usage is TRBV5-1 and J usage is TRBJ2-5; 8 positions agree with TRBD2. The trim removed 5 bases at V and 5 bases at J, leaving 8 bases unmatched. This CDR3 contains 14 residues. Germline V gene sequence: CDR1 SGHRS, CDR2 YFSETQ. The CDR3 reads CASRSTGGTETQYF. CDR3 nucleotide sequence: TGCGCCAGCAGGTCAACGGGAGGGACGGAGACCCAGTACTTC.

This rearrangement joins TRBV9 to TRBJ1-4, with D possibly being TRBD1 (6 bases). Trimming pared 3 bases from V and 0 bases from J, leaving 9 bases between. This CDR3 spans 15 amino acids. The V gene's germline CDR1 is SGDLS and CDR2 YYNGEE. The CDR3 region is CASSAGAATNEKLFF. The CDR3, as DNA: TGTGCCAGCAGCGCGGGGGCAGCAACTAATGAAAAACTGTTTTTT.

This clonotype turned up a few times. The rearrangement joins TRBV7-6 to TRBJ1-4; D gene uncertain. Trimming left V 1 base short and J 2 bases short, with 5 bases between. Germline lookup yields CDR1 SGHVS and CDR2 FNYEAQ. This CDR3 spans 14 amino acids. The CDR3 region has the DNA TGTGCCAGCAGCTTAGAGGTGACTAATGAAAAACTGTTTTTT. This translates into CASSLEVTNEKLFF. Full variable domain (outside the CDR3, taken from reference TRBV7-6 and TRBJ1-4): GAGVSQSPRYKVTKRGQDVALRCDPISGHVSLYWYRQALGQGPEFLTYFNYEAQQDKSGLPNDRFSAERPEGSISTLTIQRTEQRDSAMYRCASSLEVTNEKLFFGSGTQLSVL.

This clonotype was picked up a small number of times. This chain links TRBV30 with TRBJ1-1, with D unresolved. V lost 5 bases and J lost 0, with 10 bases in between. In germline, CDR1 is GTSNPN, CDR2 SVGIG (reference sequence). The CDR3 is 13 amino acids. This CDR3 is CAWGVGLNTEAFF. Written as DNA, the CDR3 is TGTGCCTGGGGGGTCGGCCTGAACACTGAAGCTTTCTTT.

Concerning this clonotype itself: It may be a read error: a sequence one base away is much more abundant. The chain links TRBV18 to TRBJ1-6, with D uncertain. The germline V gene has CDR1 KGHSH and CDR2 LQKENI. CDR3 size: 17 residues. This chain's CDR3 is CASPPTRVEGRRSPLHF. CDR3 DNA: TGTGCCAGCCCACCAACCCGGGTTGAGGGTCGGAGGTCACCCCTCCACTTT. Full variable domain (remainder filled in from reference TRBV18 and TRBJ1-6): NAGVMQNPRHLVRRRGQEARLRCSPMKGHSHVYWYRQLPEEGLKFMVYLQKENIIDESGMPKERFSAEFPKEGPSILRIQQVVRGDSAAYFCASPPTRVEGRRSPLHFGNGTRLTVT.

The chain employs TRBV7-3 and TRBJ2-7; possibly TRBD1 or TRBD2 for D (5 bases each). Germline assignment: CDR1 SGHTA and CDR2 FQGTGA. V was trimmed by 2 bases and J by 2 bases, leaving 13 bases between them. This CDR3 contains 15 residues. CDR3 loop: CASSLASGPPYEQYF. The CDR3 DNA follows: TGTGCCAGCAGCTTAGCGTCGGGGCCCCCCTACGAGCAGTACTTC.

The J gene is TRBJ2-7, the V gene TRBV7-2; possibly TRBD1 or TRBD2 for D (6 bases each). V was cut by 1 base and J by 3 bases, with 13 bases left in between. Germline lookup yields CDR1 SGHTA and CDR2 FQGNSA. The CDR3 length is 15 residues. The CDR3, as DNA: TGTGCCAGCAGCTTAGTTGGGGGGCCCGACTACGAGCAGTACTTC. Translated: CASSLVGGPDYEQYF.

This clonotype was detected a few times. The V gene is TRBV7-9, the J gene TRBJ1-5, with 7 bases fitting TRBD1. Germline loops: CDR1 SEHNR, CDR2 FQNEAQ (reference sequence). The CDR3 length is 14 residues. The V gene end was trimmed by 7 bases and the J gene end by 0 bases; junction bases not matched to a gene: 3. CDR3 in DNA: TGTGCCAGCAACACAGGGGTTAGCAATCAGCCCCAGCATTTT. Amino acids: CASNTGVSNQPQHF. Combining the CDR3 with reference TRBV7-9 and TRBJ1-5 gives the whole variable domain DTGVSQNPRHKITKRGQNVTFRCDPISEHNRLYWYRQTLGQGPEFLTYFQNEAQLEKSRLLSDRFSAERPKGSFSTLEIQRTEQGDSAMYLCASNTGVSNQPQHFGDGTRLSIL.

The chain couples TRBV7-9 to TRBJ2-3; 7 bases align to TRBD2. Germline V gene sequence: CDR1 SEHNR, CDR2 FQNEAQ (reference sequence). The CDR3 loop spans 12 amino acids. Trimming took 1 base from V and 14 from J; bases not matched to a gene: 6. The CDR3: CASSLGTSDSYF. DNA for the CDR3: TGTGCCAGCAGCTTAGGAACTAGCGATTCGTATTTT.

This rearrangement joins TRBV7-6 to TRBJ2-2; 7 bases are a match to TRBD1. Germline V gene sequence: CDR1 SGHVS, CDR2 FNYEAQ. The CDR3 has 15 amino acids. V lost 2 bases to trimming and J lost 1 base; unmatched junction nucleotides: 1. The DNA for the CDR3 is TGTGCCAGCAGCTTAAGGACAGGGAACACCGGGGAGCTGTTTTTT. Its protein product is CASSLRTGNTGELFF.

This chain joins TRBV7-3 and TRBJ1-5, with D tentatively TRBD1 (5 bases). Per germline, CDR1 SGHTA and CDR2 FQGTGA. V was shortened by 5 bases and J by 7 bases, with 9 bases between the two germline ends. This CDR3 is 12 amino acids long. CDR3 amino acids: CASSRGEQPQHF. CDR3 DNA sequence: TGTGCCAGCAGCCGGGGGGAACAGCCCCAGCATTTT.

The chain couples TRBV6-2 or TRBV6-3 to TRBJ1-3; D possibly corresponds to TRBD1 (5 bases). This CDR3 is built from 15 residues. Germline V gene lookup returns CDR1 MNHEY and CDR2 SVGEGT. The V gene lost 6 bases and the J gene lost 4 bases, with 16 bases spanning the gap. As DNA, the CDR3 is TGTGCCAGCAGGCTGACAGTGTCGGCGGGAAACACCATATATTTT. Amino acids: CASRLTVSAGNTIYF.

This clonotype came up many times. The genes are TRBV6-6 and TRBJ2-7; TRBD1 is a possible D gene (6 bases). The CDR3 spans 16 residues. CDR1 and CDR2 (germline): MNHNY, SVGAGI (reference sequence). Trimming left V 5 bases short and J 2 bases short, with 19 bases between. The CDR3 loop is CASSLRDKGPTYEQYF. In nucleotides, the CDR3 is TGTGCCAGCAGTCTTCGGGACAAGGGGCCGACCTACGAGCAGTACTTC.

The rearrangement uses TRBV7-2 and TRBJ2-5; TRBD2 matches at 11 bases. Germline lookup yields CDR1 SGHTA and CDR2 FQGNSA. This CDR3 is built from 15 residues. V dropped 8 bases and J dropped 5; count of bases not matched to a gene: 10. The CDR3 bases are TGTGCCAGCTTTCTAGCGGGGGGAACCGGGGAGACCCAGTACTTC. Protein: CASFLAGGTGETQYF.

With respect to this clonotype: This sequence may be a read error, since a much larger clone differs from it by one base. The chain recombines TRBV6-4 with TRBJ2-6; D is unclear. Per the germline V gene, CDR1 is MRHNA and CDR2 is SNTAGT. The CDR3 covers 14 residues. CDR3 sequence reads: CASSDSSEANVLTF. The CDR3 DNA sequence: TGTGCCAGCAGTGACAGCTCTGAGGCCAACGTCCTGACTTTC.